The 30 T cell receptor beta chains in this list originate from one sample, sequenced in a study of cytomegalovirus exposure and HLA in healthy donors. It was with 60 Vbeta and 13 Jbeta primers that the PCR ran. Clones were sequenced by immunoSEQ multiplex PCR, and TCRdb holds only the in-frame ones, with some missing. The sample has about 130,000 clones; 70% to 85% are singletons. The sample consisted of PBMCs. The receptor source for this set is a boy aged 2 to 9 in good health and CMV-seronegative.

The sample holds a few counts of this clone. The chain carries TRBV11-1 and TRBJ2-5; the match to TRBD1 covers 10 bases. V lost 5 bases to trimming and J lost 0 bases; unmatched junction nucleotides: 3. This CDR3 is 15 amino acids long. Germline V gene data show CDR1 as SGHAT and CDR2 as FQDESV (reference sequence). DNA of the CDR3: TGTGCCAGCAGCCCAGGACAGGGGGACCAAGAGACCCAGTACTTC. Its translation: CASSPGQGDQETQYF.

By frequency in the sample, this clone is medium-sized (0.01 to 0.1%). V is TRBV7-3 and J is TRBJ2-3; D ambiguous. Germline V CDR1 and CDR2: SGHTA, FQGTGA. Trimming removed 1 base from V and 6 bases from J, with 8 bases in between. This CDR3 is 13 amino acids long. CDR3 residues: CASSLNTLDTQYF. The CDR3 DNA reads TGTGCCAGCAGCTTAAACACGTTGGATACGCAGTATTTT.

The rearrangement links TRBV5-1 to TRBJ1-1; tentative D call: TRBD1 (5 bases). Per the germline V gene, CDR1 is SGHRS and CDR2 is YFSETQ. This CDR3 region has 12 residues. V lost 4 bases and J lost 6, with 10 bases in between. CDR3 in amino acids: CASSLQGPEAFF. The CDR3 bases are TGCGCCAGCAGCCTTCAGGGCCCTGAAGCTTTCTTT.

This clone has only one observation. This rearrangement joins TRBV18 to TRBJ1-1; D gene unclear. The V gene lost 6 bases and the J gene lost 6 bases, with 14 bases spanning the gap. The CDR3 has 13 amino acids. Germline V gives CDR1 KGHSH, CDR2 LQKENI. CDR3 DNA sequence: TGTGCCAGCTCCCTTATAAACTCGGCTGAAGCTTTCTTT. Its translation is CASSLINSAEAFF.

The chain carries TRBV7-5 and TRBJ2-2; TRBD2, as called in the table, went unchecked against the DNA. TRBV7-5 is annotated as a pseudogene. This CDR3 is 17 amino acids long. CDR3 coding DNA: TGTGCCAGAAACACCTTTGGCGGGGGGAGGAACACCGGGAAGCTGTTTTTT. Protein sequence: CARNTFGGGRNTGKLFF.

This chain uses TRBV10-1 with TRBJ2-2; 10 positions match TRBD2. The CDR3 loop spans 13 amino acids. Trimming cost V 10 bases and J 6 bases; bases outside gene matches: 5. Germline V gene lookup returns CDR1 WNHNN and CDR2 SYGVQD (reference sequence). CDR3 sequence (DNA): TGCGCCACCAGGGGGACTAGCGCCGGGGAGCTGTTTTTT. Its protein product is CATRGTSAGELFF.

This rearrangement joins TRBV7-9 to TRBJ2-5; the match to TRBD1 covers 8 bases. The end of the DNA fits TRBJ2-7 better, so the J call may be wrong. From germline, CDR1 is SEHNR and CDR2 FQNEAQ (reference sequence). The CDR3 covers 15 residues. The CDR3 loop is CASSLAGQDSYEQYF. The DNA of the CDR3 is TGTGCCAGCAGCTTAGCGGGACAGGACTCCTACGAGCAGTACTTC.

Points on this clone: Other DNA sequences from this sample encode an identical CDR3 as well. The J gene is TRBJ2-7, the V gene TRBV2; D uncertain. Trimming removed 6 bases from V and 4 bases from J, with 7 bases in between. This CDR3 has 11 residues. Looked up from germline, CDR1 is SNHLY and CDR2 is FYNNEI. Here the CDR3 reads CASRESYEQYF. In nucleotides, the CDR3 is TGTGCCAGCAGAGAGTCTTACGAGCAGTACTTC.

This sequence joins TRBV9 and TRBJ2-4; D gene unclear. The germline CDR1 and CDR2 sequences are SGDLS and YYNGEE. The CDR3 runs to 17 residues. V was trimmed by 0 bases and J by 0 bases, leaving 13 bases between them. The CDR3 DNA reads as TGTGCCAGCAGCGTAGGGTCAGGCTTTCTAGCCAAAAACATTCAGTACTTC. Its translation is CASSVGSGFLAKNIQYF.

The J gene is TRBJ1-2, the V gene TRBV7-9; possibly TRBD1 for D (5 bases). The germline V gene has CDR1 SEHNR and CDR2 FQNEAQ (reference sequence). Trimming pared 4 bases from V and 4 bases from J, leaving 10 bases between. The CDR3 extends over 13 amino acids. CDR3 in DNA: TGTGCCAGCAGCTCTGGCAGGGCCTATGGCTACACCTTC. It codes for CASSSGRAYGYTF.

This clone was seen once. The chain recombines TRBV15 with TRBJ2-1; 7 bases fit TRBD1. This CDR3 spans 18 amino acids. From germline, CDR1 is LNHNV and CDR2 YYDKDF (reference sequence). V shed 1 base, J shed 6 bases, and the junction held 15 bases outside the gene matches. Here the CDR3 reads CATSRGPTPTQGVNEQFF. The CDR3 DNA sequence: TGTGCCACCAGCAGAGGCCCCACCCCGACCCAGGGGGTCAATGAGCAGTTCTTC.

The chain carries TRBV15 and TRBJ1-1, with D possibly TRBD1 on 6 matching bases. Germline loops: CDR1 LNHNV, CDR2 YYDKDF (reference sequence). The length of the CDR3 is 16 residues. V shed 1 base and J shed 2 bases, with 14 bases lying between them. This CDR3 reads CATSRVTGPLNTEAFF. CDR3 coding DNA: TGTGCCACCAGCAGAGTAACAGGGCCGCTCAACACTGAAGCTTTCTTT.

The chain uses TRBV4-2 and TRBJ2-7; 8 nucleotides line up with TRBD2. This CDR3 comprises 16 residues. The ends lost 3 bases at V and 2 bases at J; junction bases unmatched: 9. CDR1 LGHNA and CDR2 YNFKEQ come from the germline V gene. The CDR3, as DNA: TGTGCCAGCAGCCACGGAAGCGGGGGAACCACCTACGAGCAGTACTTC. It yields the protein CASSHGSGGTTYEQYF.

This CDR3 is CASSRPGGPNYGYTF. In nucleotides, the CDR3 is TGTGCCAGCAGTCGGCCGGGAGGGCCTAACTATGGCTACACCTTC. The chain has TRBV6-5 and TRBJ1-2; D gene uncertain. Between the trimmed V and J ends, which lost 5 bases and 0 bases, there was a span of 13 bases. This CDR3 has 15 amino acids. Per the germline V gene, CDR1 is MNHEY and CDR2 is SVGAGI.

This chain connects TRBV7-3 to TRBJ2-1; D possibly corresponds to TRBD2 (6 bases). The V gene's germline CDR1 is SGHTA and CDR2 FQGTGA. The CDR3 runs 16 residues. Trimming took 4 bases from V and 2 from J, leaving 15 bases between them. DNA of the CDR3: TGTGCCAGCAGCTGTAGGGACTCGCACGCCTACAATGAGCAGTTCTTC. This encodes CASSCRDSHAYNEQFF.

The chain links TRBV9 to TRBJ2-3; D not resolved. The CDR3 has 12 amino acids. With 7 bases removed from V and 0 bases from J, the gap between germline ends came to 6 bases. Per germline, CDR1 SGDLS and CDR2 YYNGEE. The CDR3 is CASSSSTDTQYF. The CDR3, as DNA: TGTGCCAGCTCGTCTAGCACAGATACGCAGTATTTT. Supplemented by reference TRBV9 and TRBJ2-3, the full variable domain reads DSGVTQTPKHLITATGQRVTLRCSPRSGDLSVYWYQQSLDQGLQFLIQYYNGEERAKGNILERFSAQQFPDLHSELNLSSLELGDSALYFCASSSSTDTQYFGPGTRLTVL.

The chain links TRBV6-5 to TRBJ1-2; D is ambiguous. The CDR3 runs 15 residues. The germline gives CDR1 MNHEY, CDR2 SVGAGI. Trimming left V 2 bases short and J 1 base short, with 11 bases between. The CDR3 DNA sequence: TGTGCCAGCAGTTACGGCAAGAATAATAACTATGGCTACACCTTC. Protein product: CASSYGKNNNYGYTF.

The genes are TRBV2 and TRBJ1-4, with TRBD1 as a possible D gene (6 bases). The CDR3 covers 14 residues. Germline V gene lookup returns CDR1 SNHLY and CDR2 FYNNEI. Trimming shortened V by 8 bases and J by 8 bases, and 18 bases separated the two germline ends. CDR3 nucleotide sequence: TGTGCCAGCCTACGGACAGAAGCACGGGAAAAACTGTTTTTT. This encodes CASLRTEAREKLFF.

This clone was seen a few times. The rearrangement joins TRBV18 to TRBJ2-2; D is perhaps TRBD1 (6 bases). Trimming left V 6 bases short and J 6 bases short, with 14 bases between. CDR3 length: 14 residues. CDR1 is KGHSH and CDR2 is LQKENI in the germline V gene. CDR3 DNA sequence: TGTGCCAGCTCCCGGGACACCTCCTCCGGGGAGCTGTTTTTT. It specifies CASSRDTSSGELFF.

CDR3 in DNA: TGTGCCAGCAGCCTTGGGACAGCAATATCTAACTATGGCTACACCTTC. Encoded protein: CASSLGTAISNYGYTF. The J gene is TRBJ1-2, the V gene TRBV7-6; 7 positions match TRBD1. This CDR3 comprises 16 residues. Looked up from germline, CDR1 is SGHVS and CDR2 is FNYEAQ. V shed 5 bases, J shed 0 bases, and the junction held 9 bases outside the gene matches.

The chain has TRBV6-1 and TRBJ2-7; 10 bases map to TRBD1. From germline, CDR1 is MNHNS and CDR2 SASEGT. V trimming: 10 bases; J trimming: 3 bases; junction bases outside the gene matches: 12. This CDR3 is 15 amino acids long. The chain's CDR3 is CAIRDGTGVIYEQYV. The CDR3 DNA sequence: TGTGCCATCCGCGACGGGACAGGGGTAATCTACGAGCAGTACGTC.

This chain links TRBV5-8 with TRBJ1-5, with D tentatively TRBD1 (5 bases). V dropped 2 bases and J dropped 4 bases, with 7 bases sitting between them. This CDR3 has 13 amino acids. Germline V gene sequence: CDR1 SGHTS, CDR2 YDEGEE. The DNA for the CDR3 is TGTGCCAGCAGCTTTGGGGGGAATCAGCCCCAGCATTTT. Protein sequence: CASSFGGNQPQHF.

This clone appeared once. The J gene is TRBJ1-1, the V gene TRBV4-3; D not certain. Germline lookup yields CDR1 LGHNA and CDR2 YSLEER. This CDR3 region has 18 residues. V lost 3 bases and J lost 1, with 21 bases in between. The CDR3 region has the DNA TGCGCCAGCAGCCAGCACTTCGAGGGAGACTTAAAGAACACTGAAGCTTTCTTT. It codes for CASSQHFEGDLKNTEAFF.

CDR3 residues: CASSLQRGGLDTQYF. The CDR3 DNA reads TGTGCCAGCTCACTGCAGCGGGGGGGCCTCGATACGCAGTATTTT. This chain links TRBV18 with TRBJ2-3, with TRBD2 identical over 10 bases. Per germline, CDR1 KGHSH and CDR2 LQKENI. The CDR3 is made up of 15 amino acids. Germline trimming cut 4 bases from V and 6 bases from J; bases unmatched to any gene: 7.

The V call is TRBV27, the J call TRBJ1-1, with 7 nucleotides matching TRBD1. The germline gives CDR1 MNHEY, CDR2 SMNVEV (reference sequence). The J segment lost 1 base and the V segment lost 5 bases, leaving 10 bases of the junction unmatched. CDR3 length: 16 residues. The CDR3 bases are TGTGCCAGCAGTCTGAGGACAGGAAAAAAGAACACTGAAGCTTTCTTT. Translating gives CASSLRTGKKNTEAFF.

The genes are TRBV4-3 and TRBJ1-5; D unresolved. CDR3 length: 16 residues. V gave up 0 bases and J gave up 3 bases, with 12 bases separating them. Germline V lookup: CDR1 LGHNA, CDR2 YSLEER. In DNA form, the CDR3 reads TGCGCCAGCAGCCAAGATTTTTCGGTGCCCAATCAGCCCCAGCATTTT. This codes for CASSQDFSVPNQPQHF.

This chain connects TRBV27 to TRBJ1-1; TRBD1 matches at 8 bases. J was trimmed by 5 bases and V by 6 bases; bases with no gene match: 11. The CDR3 is 15 amino acids. Looked up from germline, CDR1 is MNHEY and CDR2 is SMNVEV (reference sequence). The CDR3 region has the DNA TGTGCCAGCAGCATCCTCAGGGGGCGGTATACTGAAGCTTTCTTT. It codes for CASSILRGRYTEAFF.

There are a few counts of this clone. CDR3 nucleotide sequence: TGTGCCAGCAGCTTGGCTACGAACACCGGGGAGCTGTTTTTT. Translated, it gives CASSLATNTGELFF. This chain joins TRBV5-6 and TRBJ2-2, with D unclear. CDR3 length: 14 residues. Germline V gene data show CDR1 as SGHDT and CDR2 as YYEEEE. V was trimmed by 0 bases and J by 0 bases, leaving 3 bases between them.

The chain recombines TRBV27 with TRBJ1-1, with 7 bases matching TRBD1. CDR1 and CDR2 from the germline V gene are MNHEY and SMNVEV (reference sequence). This CDR3 has 14 amino acids. V was clipped by 6 bases and J by 6 bases; unmatched bases: 10. The CDR3 loop reads CASSQTGWIAEAFF. The CDR3 nucleotides read TGTGCCAGCAGCCAGACAGGGTGGATAGCTGAAGCTTTCTTT.

The CDR3 DNA follows: TGTGCCATCAGTGAGTCGATACAACAGGTTAATGAAAAACTGTTTTTT. Protein product: CAISESIQQVNEKLFF. The V and J genes are TRBV10-3 and TRBJ1-4; D may be TRBD1 (5 bases). V was cut by 0 bases and J by 4 bases, with 12 bases left in between. Germline V lookup: CDR1 ENHRY, CDR2 SYGVKD. The CDR3 spans 16 residues.